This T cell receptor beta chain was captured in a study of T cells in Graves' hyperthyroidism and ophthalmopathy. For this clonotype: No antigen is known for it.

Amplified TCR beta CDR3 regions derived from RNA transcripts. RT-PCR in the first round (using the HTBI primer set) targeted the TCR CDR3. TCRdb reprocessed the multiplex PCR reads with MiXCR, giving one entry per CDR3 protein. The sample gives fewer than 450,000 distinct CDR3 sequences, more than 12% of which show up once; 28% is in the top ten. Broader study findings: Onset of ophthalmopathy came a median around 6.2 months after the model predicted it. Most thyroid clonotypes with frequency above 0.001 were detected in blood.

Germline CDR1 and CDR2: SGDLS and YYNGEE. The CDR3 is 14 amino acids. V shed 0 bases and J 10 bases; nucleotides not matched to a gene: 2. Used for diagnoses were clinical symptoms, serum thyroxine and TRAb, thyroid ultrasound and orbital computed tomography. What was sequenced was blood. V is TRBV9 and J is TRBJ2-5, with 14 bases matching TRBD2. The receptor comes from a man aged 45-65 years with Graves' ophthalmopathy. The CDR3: CASSVEGLAGVQYF. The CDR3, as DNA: TGTGCCAGCAGCGTAGAGGGACTAGCGGGAGTCCAGTACTTC. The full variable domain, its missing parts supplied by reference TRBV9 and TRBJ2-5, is DSGVTQTPKHLITATGQRVTLRCSPRSGDLSVYWYQQSLDQGLQFLIQYYNGEERAKGNILERFSAQQFPDLHSELNLSSLELGDSALYFCASSVEGLAGVQYFGPGTRLLVL.